The sequence of this T cell receptor beta chain was determined in a study of blood T cells in healthy people across ages (dated by TCRdb to the mid-2010s). About the full investigation: In model experiments, roughly one uniquely barcoded TCR beta cDNA molecule per two T cells was captured by template switching. For two donors (one aged 18 to 30 and one aged 80 or older), the study analyzed two additional independent replicas of 1 million unique cDNA reads from the same blood draw. Four age groups were formed from the donors: young (average roughly 15 years), middle-aged (approximately 39), aged (about 68) and long-lived (82). The study measured age-related changes in TCR beta repertoire diversity using deep sequencing normalized with unique cDNA molecular identifiers.

In regard to this clonotype: This receptor's antigen is unknown. No clone much larger than this one lies a single base away; base qualities are absent.

Beyond this particular receptor, the publication reports: Because donor CMV infection status was unknown, age-related changes in expanded clonotypes were potentially confounded. Compared with the aged group, more naive CD4+ T cells, fewer expanded clones and increased TCR diversity were shown by the long-lived group, suggesting age selection. Observed TCR beta diversity per million T cells fell roughly linearly with age, and a significant reduction was already apparent by age approximately 41. Since profiling was done on bulk unsorted PBMCs, naive and antigen-experienced compartments could not be conclusively compared. Total diversity estimates from one million sequenced T cells were considered lower bounds and underestimates. Observed TCR beta diversity correlated strongly with the percentage of naive T cells measured by flow cytometry.

Unmatched junction bases come to 8, with V trimmed by 5 bases and J by 2 bases. Spanning cysteine to phenylalanine, the CDR3 consists of 16 amino acids. Kept here is only the CDR3 DNA, which spans 48 bases and is read in frame from base 1. According to the germline V gene (reference sequence), CDR1 reads MNHEY and CDR2 reads SMNVEV. The protocol used for the library was 5' RACE. Sequencing was performed on an Illumina HiSeq 2500. The second PCR ran for about 7 to 11 cycles and used a J-beta primer mix along with a sample-barcoded 5' primer. A unique molecular identifier was introduced onto each TCR beta cDNA molecule by a template-switch 5' adaptor carrying 12 random nucleotides. Each sample yielded at least 2.5 million CDR3-containing paired-end reads. The Mint cDNA synthesis kit, primed by a TRBC-specific oligonucleotide, was used to synthesize first-strand cDNA from all RNA. After uracil-DNA glycosylase treatment, a first 18-cycle PCR used universal primers M1SS and BC2_uni_R on all cDNA. The paper's data handling went like this. Each sample was normalized by randomly selecting 1 million high-quality reads, each carrying a distinct molecular identifier. Reads sharing molecular identifiers were discarded rather than binned into consensus sequences. MiTCR, set to a Q25 quality threshold and the strictest error-elimination algorithm, was used for CDR3 identification, clonotype clustering and error correction. A nonparametric unseen species model with Euler transformation was used to estimate lower-bound total TCR beta diversity. TCRdb reran the public reads through fastp at Q25 and MiXCR, keeping productive beta chains. Each entry merges the rows of one CDR3 protein and shows their most common DNA and genes. The V and J calls come from TCRdb's annotation, not from the publication. This sample lists approximately 780,000 distinct CDR3 sequences; roughly 24% were detected once. The ten most abundant clones make up about 3% of the sample.

Systemically healthy Caucasian individuals from Russia, around 38 in total and aged 6 to 90 years, were included as donors. Approximately 9.7 milliliters of peripheral blood were drawn from each donor into EDTA-treated Vacutainer tubes. Ficoll-Paque density-gradient centrifugation was used to isolate PBMCs, with at least 7 million obtained per sample. Total RNA was extracted from PBMCs with Trizol reagent, with at least 5 micrograms obtained per sample. For every donor, flow cytometry on a PBMC aliquot measured the percentage of naive CD45RAhigh/CD27high T cells. This sample was shared with a second study, whose subject was T cells of mothers and their children. As the second publication notes: Nine systemically healthy Caucasian individuals, comprising three mothers and their six children, were included as donors. cDNA synthesis consumed the entire amount of extracted RNA, loaded at about 1.5 ug RNA in each 15 ul reaction. Sample barcodes and 2-4 random nucleotides were added via the M1S primer in the second PCR. Each mother yielded over 9.5 million TCR beta CDR3 reads and each child 3 million to 3.5 million reads. In both related and unrelated pairs, thymic selection shapes the output of TCR recombination in a similar way, with inherited differences having only a minor effect. Normalized repertoire overlap was always found to be slightly, but never significantly, higher in related mother-child pairs than in unrelated mother-child pairs. No persistent microchimeric T cell clones were detected, at a sensitivity of around 100 clones per million clonotypes. Deep NGS was used in the study to compare the TCR beta repertoires of mothers and children and to look for features that separate related mother-child pairs from unrelated individuals. The mean age was around 42 +/- 4 years for the mothers and approximately 11 +/- 4 years for the children. After adapter ligation was performed with NEBNext reagents, the libraries were sequenced on an Illumina HiSeq 2000 with 100+100 nt paired-end reads. To avoid cross-contamination, the mother libraries and the child libraries were prepared a month apart and sequenced in separate runs. Each donor had between roughly 450,000 and 2,100,000 distinct TCR beta clonotypes identified. Naive TCR beta clonotypes were estimated from low-frequency clonotypes matched to each donor's FACS-determined naive share, without sorting.

The receptor was derived from a boy aged 5 to 17 in good health. The sequenced sample consisted of blood. The rearranged chain carries TRBV27 and TRBJ2-1; the junction holds 8 bases that match TRBD1. Read as DNA, the sequence is TGTGCCAGCAGTCCAGATTCGACAGGGGCCTACAATGAGCAGTTCTTC. It encodes CASSPDSTGAYNEQFF.